The clone carrying this T cell receptor beta chain appeared a few times. The antigen is undetermined. This entry comes from a study of beta chain features in type 1 diabetes. Study information: Comparable age, gender and cell yields were observed in patients relative to healthy donors. The study, taken as a whole, reports: The study found fewer insertions and more deletions at VDJ junctions in type 1 diabetes patients.

Sorting with CD45RO/CCR7/CD25/CD127/CD95/CD27 yielded naive, central memory, regulatory and stem-like memory CD4+ cells. Trimming left V 0 bases short and J 4 bases short, with 5 bases between. CDR3 length: 12 residues. Germline assignment: CDR1 SQVTM and CDR2 ANQGSEA. Isolated RNA was reverse transcribed in full, so expressed TCRB transcripts were sequenced. Assay used: immunoSEQ multiplex PCR; TCRdb lists only in-frame clones, some missing. Counted here are 330,000 or so clones, 11% to 15% occurring once; the ten biggest clones make up more than 6.5%. The source is a man younger than 40 in good health. The chain carries TRBV29-1 and TRBJ2-3; no definite D call. Sequenced sample: central memory CD4+ T cells from blood. The CDR3 DNA is TGCAGCGTTGAAGAGGTTCCAGATACGCAGTATTTT. This translates into CSVEEVPDTQYF.